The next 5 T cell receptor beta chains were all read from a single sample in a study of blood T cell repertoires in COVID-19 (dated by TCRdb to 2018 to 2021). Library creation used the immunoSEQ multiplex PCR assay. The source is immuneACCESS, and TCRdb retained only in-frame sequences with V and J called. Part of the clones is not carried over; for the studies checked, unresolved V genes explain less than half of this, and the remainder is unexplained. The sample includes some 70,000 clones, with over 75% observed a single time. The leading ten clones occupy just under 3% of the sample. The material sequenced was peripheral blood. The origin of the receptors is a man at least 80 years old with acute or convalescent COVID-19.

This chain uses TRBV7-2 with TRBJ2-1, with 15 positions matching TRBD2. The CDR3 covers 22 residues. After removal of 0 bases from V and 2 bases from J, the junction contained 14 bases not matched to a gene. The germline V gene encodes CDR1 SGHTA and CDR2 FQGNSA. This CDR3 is CASSLATGYGLAGGKAYNEQFF. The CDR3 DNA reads TGTGCCAGCAGCTTAGCCACGGGTTACGGACTAGCGGGAGGGAAGGCCTACAATGAGCAGTTCTTC.

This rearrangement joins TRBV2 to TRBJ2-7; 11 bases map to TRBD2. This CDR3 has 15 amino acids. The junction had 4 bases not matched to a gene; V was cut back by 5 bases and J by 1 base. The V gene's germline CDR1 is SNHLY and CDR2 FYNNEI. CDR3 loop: CASSPGTSGSYEQYF. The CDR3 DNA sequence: TGTGCCAGCAGTCCCGGGACTAGCGGATCCTACGAGCAGTACTTC.

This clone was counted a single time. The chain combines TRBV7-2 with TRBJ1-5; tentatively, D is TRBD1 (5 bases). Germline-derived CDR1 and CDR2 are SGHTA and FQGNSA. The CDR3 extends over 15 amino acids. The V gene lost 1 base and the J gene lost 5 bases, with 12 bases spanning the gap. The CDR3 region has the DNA TGTGCCAGCAGCTTAGTAACTGGGGCGGATCAGCCCCAGCATTTT. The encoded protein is CASSLVTGADQPQHF. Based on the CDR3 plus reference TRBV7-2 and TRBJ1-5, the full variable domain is GAGVSQSPSNKVTEKGKDVELRCDPISGHTALYWYRQSLGQGLEFLIYFQGNSAPDKSGLPSDRFSAERTGGSVSTLTIQRTQQEDSAVYLCASSLVTGADQPQHFGDGTRLSIL.

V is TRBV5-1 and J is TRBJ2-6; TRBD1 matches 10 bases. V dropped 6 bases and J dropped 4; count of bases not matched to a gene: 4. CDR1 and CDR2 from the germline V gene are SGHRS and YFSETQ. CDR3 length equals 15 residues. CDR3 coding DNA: TGCGCCAGCAACGACAGGGGGCTGGGGGCCAACGTCCTGACTTTC. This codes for CASNDRGLGANVLTF.

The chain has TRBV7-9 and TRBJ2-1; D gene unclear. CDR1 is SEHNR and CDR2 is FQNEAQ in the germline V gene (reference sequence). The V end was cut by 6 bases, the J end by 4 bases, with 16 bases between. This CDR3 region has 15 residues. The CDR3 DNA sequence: TGTGCCAGCAGTCTACGAACGAGGTTATACAATGAGCAGTTCTTC. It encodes CASSLRTRLYNEQFF.